The table lists the clone carrying this T cell receptor (beta chain) with a few counts. Here immunoSEQ multiplex PCR was the method, and the copy in TCRdb shows in-frame clones only, minus some. The table lists fewer than 350,000 clones, about 90% of them singletons. CDR3 length equals 14 residues. Germline CDR1 LGHDT, CDR2 YNNKEL (reference sequence). V was cut by 4 bases and J by 2 bases, with 11 bases left in between. This sample is part of a study of blood T cell repertoires in COVID-19. This clonotype originated in a woman in her twenties or thirties with COVID-19, enrolled during active disease. Sequenced input: peripheral blood. The rearrangement links TRBV3-1 (or the pseudogene TRBV3-2) to TRBJ1-1; D uncertain. The CDR3 spells CASSPLYINTEAFF. The CDR3 region has the DNA TGTGCCAGCAGCCCTTTGTATATAAACACTGAAGCTTTCTTT.